Shown below are 14 T cell receptor beta chains from a single sample sequenced in a study of T cells in Graves' hyperthyroidism and ophthalmopathy. The source material, RNA transcripts, was used to amplify TCR beta CDR3 regions. In the first-round RT-PCR of the TCR CDR3, the HTBI primer set was used. A single record per CDR3 protein comes from TCRdb applying MiXCR to the multiplex PCR reads. The table lists about 460,000 distinct CDR3 sequences, 20% to 25% of them singletons. Material: blood. The receptors here all came from a woman aged 65 to 85 with Graves' ophthalmopathy.

This clonotype was seen many times. The CDR3 loop reads CATSAGLAGVDEQFF. The CDR3 DNA reads as TGTGCCACCAGTGCGGGACTAGCGGGAGTCGATGAGCAGTTCTTC. This rearrangement joins TRBV24-1 to TRBJ2-1; 14 nucleotides agree with TRBD2. The CDR3 is 15 amino acids. CDR1 is KGHDR, CDR2 SFDVKD, per germline. V lost 5 bases and J lost 8; bases outside the gene matches: 4.

The genes are TRBV7-9 and TRBJ2-1; D not certain. Germline V gene lookup returns CDR1 SEHNR and CDR2 FQNEAQ (reference sequence). Trimming took off 2 bases at V and 5 bases at J, with 13 bases between the two ends. This CDR3 is built from 15 residues. CDR3 region: CASSLLSNRNNEQFF. CDR3 DNA sequence: TGTGCCAGCAGCTTATTATCAAACAGAAACAATGAGCAGTTCTTC.

J is TRBJ2-7 and V is TRBV7-6, with 10 bases aligning to TRBD2. This CDR3 has 17 amino acids. The germline V gene encodes CDR1 SGHVS and CDR2 FNYEAQ. The V and J ends lost 5 bases and 2 bases, in that order; junction bases with no gene match: 12. CDR3 protein: CASSPKGSGLAAYEQYF. The CDR3 DNA follows: TGTGCCAGCAGCCCTAAAGGTTCAGGACTAGCGGCCTACGAGCAGTACTTC.

The chain links TRBV28 to TRBJ2-7; TRBD2 agrees at 10 bases. After removal of 8 bases from V and 0 bases from J, the junction contained 4 bases not matched to a gene. The germline V gene encodes CDR1 MDHEN and CDR2 SYDVKM. The CDR3 extends over 14 amino acids. The CDR3 sequence: CASQTSGASYEQYF. The CDR3 DNA sequence: TGTGCCAGCCAAACTAGCGGGGCCTCCTACGAGCAGTACTTC.

This clonotype was observed at least ten times. This chain joins TRBV13 and TRBJ2-7; no clear D gene. The germline V gene has CDR1 PRHDT and CDR2 FYEKMQ (reference sequence). With 6 bases removed from V and 2 bases from J, the gap between germline ends came to 11 bases. This CDR3 spans 13 amino acids. CDR3 sequence: CASSNSFTYEQYF. The CDR3 DNA sequence: TGTGCCAGCAGTAACAGTTTCACCTACGAGCAGTACTTC.

This clonotype was counted a few times. The V and J genes are TRBV20-1 and TRBJ2-1; 7 bases line up with TRBD2. V was pared by 4 bases and J by 6 bases, with 15 bases of the junction left unmatched. Germline-derived CDR1 and CDR2 are DFQATT and SNEGSKA (reference sequence). This CDR3 spans 16 amino acids. The CDR3 here is CSATSPSAGVVNEQFF. CDR3 DNA sequence: TGCAGTGCTACGTCCCCCTCCGCGGGAGTGGTCAATGAGCAGTTCTTC.

This clonotype was recorded at least ten times. This chain links TRBV2 with TRBJ1-2; D ambiguous. The germline V gene has CDR1 SNHLY and CDR2 FYNNEI. Between the trimmed V and J ends, which lost 1 base and 7 bases, there was a span of 19 bases. The CDR3 totals 16 residues. The CDR3 nucleotides read TGTGCCAGCAGTGAAGGTTGGAGTGAATTCCTTGGTGGCTACACCTTC. Its protein is CASSEGWSEFLGGYTF.

This clonotype was counted between two and nine times. In DNA form, the CDR3 reads TGTGCCAGCTCACCAATTCAGGGCAGGGACGACTATGGCTACACCTTC. Residues: CASSPIQGRDDYGYTF. V gene TRBV18 combines with J gene TRBJ1-2; tentatively, D is TRBD1 (5 bases). The ends were cut back, 2 bases at V and 3 bases at J, with 16 bases in the middle. CDR3 length equals 16 residues. Germline CDR1 KGHSH, CDR2 LQKENI.

V is TRBV18 and J is TRBJ2-3; 8 positions match TRBD1. With V trimmed by 2 bases and J by 11 bases, 9 bases remained unmatched. The V gene's germline CDR1 is KGHSH and CDR2 LQKENI. There are 14 residues in the CDR3. The CDR3 loop is CASSPADRDPGQYF. CDR3 coding DNA: TGTGCCAGCTCACCAGCGGACAGGGACCCGGGGCAGTATTTT.

The V gene is TRBV3-1, the J gene TRBJ1-2; tentatively, D is TRBD1 (6 bases). Germline values: CDR1 LGHDT, CDR2 YNNKEL (reference sequence). The CDR3 totals 14 residues. V lost 2 bases and J 4 bases, leaving 11 bases between the germline ends. CDR3 nucleotides: TGTGCCAGCAGCCAAAACAGGGACGGCTATGGCTACACCTTC. Residues: CASSQNRDGYGYTF. Using reference TRBV3-1 and TRBJ1-2 for the parts outside the CDR3, the full variable domain is DTAVSQTPKYLVTQMGNDKSIKCEQNLGHDTMYWYKQDSKKFLKIMFSYNNKELIINETVPNRFSPKSPDKAHLNLHINSLELGDSAVYFCASSQNRDGYGYTFGSGTRLTVV.

This chain uses TRBV28 with TRBJ1-5; D not certain. The CDR3 length is 15 residues. Trimming pared 5 bases from V and 6 bases from J, leaving 17 bases between. Germline CDR1 reads MDHEN; CDR2 reads SYDVKM. The CDR3 DNA reads TGTGCCAGCAGTACCCGAATCTTGGCTAGTCAGCCCCAGCATTTT. Translating gives CASSTRILASQPQHF. Complete variable domain (other parts from reference TRBV28 and TRBJ1-5): DVKVTQSSRYLVKRTGEKVFLECVQDMDHENMFWYRQDPGLGLRLIYFSYDVKMKEKGDIPEGYSVSREKKERFSLILESASTNQTSMYLCASSTRILASQPQHFGDGTRLSIL.

This clonotype appeared many times. This rearrangement joins TRBV2 to TRBJ2-2; possibly TRBD1 or TRBD2 for D (5 bases each). The germline CDR1 and CDR2 sequences are SNHLY and FYNNEI. This CDR3 spans 17 amino acids. Trimming shortened V by 6 bases and J by 6 bases, and 23 bases separated the two germline ends. This CDR3 is CASRKDPGPKNPGELFF. CDR3 sequence (DNA): TGTGCCAGCAGGAAGGATCCGGGACCTAAAAATCCCGGGGAGCTGTTTTTT.

The sample holds many counts of this clonotype. V usage is TRBV15 and J usage is TRBJ1-5, with D perhaps matching TRBD1 (5 bases). Germline V gene data show CDR1 as LNHNV and CDR2 as YYDKDF (reference sequence). This CDR3 spans 16 amino acids. The germline V and J ends were trimmed by 1 base and 0 bases, with 10 bases remaining between them. The CDR3 loop reads CATSRGWGDSNQPQHF. The DNA for the CDR3 is TGTGCCACCAGCAGAGGGTGGGGGGATAGCAATCAGCCCCAGCATTTT.

This chain connects TRBV3-1 to TRBJ1-6; 9 bases fit TRBD1. Per the germline V gene, CDR1 is LGHDT and CDR2 is YNNKEL (reference sequence). The CDR3 is 15 amino acids. J lost 9 bases, V lost 3 bases, and 6 bases had no gene match. Here the CDR3 DNA reads TGTGCCAGCAGCCAGACGGACAGGGGTGGTTCACCCCTCCACTTT. This translates into CASSQTDRGGSPLHF.